What follows describes a single T cell receptor beta chain. This table comes from immunoSEQ multiplex PCR, and its TCRdb copy is limited to in-frame clones, with some not included. The table shows 70,000 to 95,000 clones, with roughly 76% occurring only once. CDR1 and CDR2 from the germline V gene are KGHSH and LQKENI. J gave up 7 bases and V 3 bases, and 15 bases lay outside the gene matches. The CDR3 sequence is 17 residues long. This sample is part of a study of blood T cell repertoires in COVID-19. Looking at the study overall: COVID-19 samples from acute and convalescent phases originated in the United States, Italy and Spain.

The TCR was taken from a woman in her 70s with acute or convalescent COVID-19. The rearrangement joins TRBV18 to TRBJ1-1; 9 bases match TRBD1. Sequenced input: peripheral blood. The CDR3 DNA reads TGTGCCAGCTCACCTTATAACACCGGGACAGGGAGGTATGAAGCTTTCTTT. It codes for CASSPYNTGTGRYEAFF.